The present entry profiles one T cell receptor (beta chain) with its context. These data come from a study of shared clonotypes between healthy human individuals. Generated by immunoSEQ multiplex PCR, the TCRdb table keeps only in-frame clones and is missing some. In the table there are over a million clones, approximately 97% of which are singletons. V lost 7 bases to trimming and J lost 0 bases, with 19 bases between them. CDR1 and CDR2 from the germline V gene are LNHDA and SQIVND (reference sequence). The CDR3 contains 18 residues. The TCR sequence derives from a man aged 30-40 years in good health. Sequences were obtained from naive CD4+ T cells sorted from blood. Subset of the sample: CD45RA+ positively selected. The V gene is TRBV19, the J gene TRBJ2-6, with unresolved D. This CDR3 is CASNPAHGPRSGANVLTF. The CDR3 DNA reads TGTGCCAGTAACCCAGCCCACGGACCGCGCTCTGGGGCCAACGTCCTGACTTTC.